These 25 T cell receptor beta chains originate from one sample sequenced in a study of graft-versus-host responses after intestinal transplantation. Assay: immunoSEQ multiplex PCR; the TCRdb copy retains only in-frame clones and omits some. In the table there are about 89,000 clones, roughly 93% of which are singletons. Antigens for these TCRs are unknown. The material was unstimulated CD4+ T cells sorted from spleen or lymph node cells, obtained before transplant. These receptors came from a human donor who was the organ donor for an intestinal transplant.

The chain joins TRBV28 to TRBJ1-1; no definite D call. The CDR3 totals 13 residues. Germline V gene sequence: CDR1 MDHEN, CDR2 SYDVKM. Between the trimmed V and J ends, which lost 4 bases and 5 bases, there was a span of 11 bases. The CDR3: CASSSRPRTEAFF. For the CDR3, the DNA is TGTGCCAGCAGTTCCCGTCCTAGAACTGAAGCTTTCTTT.

CDR3 in DNA: TGTGCCAGCACCAGGGGTCCGGGCTCTGGAAACACCATATATTTT. This sequence encodes CASTRGPGSGNTIYF. This chain joins TRBV18 and TRBJ1-3, with D possibly TRBD1 on 6 matching bases. Germline lookup yields CDR1 KGHSH and CDR2 LQKENI. The CDR3 extends over 15 amino acids. Trimming left V 8 bases short and J 0 bases short, with 14 bases between.

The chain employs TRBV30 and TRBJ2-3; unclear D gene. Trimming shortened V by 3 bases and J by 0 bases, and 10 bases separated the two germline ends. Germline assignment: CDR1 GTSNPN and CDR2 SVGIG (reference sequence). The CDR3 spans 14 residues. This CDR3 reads CAWRYAVSTDTQYF. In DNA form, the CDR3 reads TGTGCCTGGAGATATGCAGTCAGCACAGATACGCAGTATTTT. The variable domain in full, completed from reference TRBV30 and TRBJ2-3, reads SQTIHQWPATLVQPVGSPLSLECTVEGTSNPNLYWYRQAAGRGLQLLFYSVGIGQISSEVPQNLSASRPQDRQFILSSKKLLLSDSGFYLCAWRYAVSTDTQYFGPGTRLTVL.

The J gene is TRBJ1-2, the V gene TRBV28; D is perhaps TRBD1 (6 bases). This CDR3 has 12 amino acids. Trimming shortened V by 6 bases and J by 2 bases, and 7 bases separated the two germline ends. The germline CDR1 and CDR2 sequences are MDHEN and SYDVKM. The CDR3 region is CASRDSNYGYTF. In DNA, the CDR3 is TGTGCCAGCAGGGACAGCAACTATGGCTACACCTTC.

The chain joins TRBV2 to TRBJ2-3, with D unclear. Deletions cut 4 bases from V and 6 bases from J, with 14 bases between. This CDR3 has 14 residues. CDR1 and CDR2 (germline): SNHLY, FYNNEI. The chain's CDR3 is CASSGASWADTQYF. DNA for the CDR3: TGTGCCAGCAGTGGGGCTAGTTGGGCGGATACGCAGTATTTT. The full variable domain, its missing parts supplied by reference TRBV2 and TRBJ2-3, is EPEVTQTPSHQVTQMGQEVILRCVPISNHLYFYWYRQILGQKVEFLVSFYNNEISEKSEIFDDQFSVERPDGSNFTLKIRSTKLEDSAMYFCASSGASWADTQYFGPGTRLTVL.

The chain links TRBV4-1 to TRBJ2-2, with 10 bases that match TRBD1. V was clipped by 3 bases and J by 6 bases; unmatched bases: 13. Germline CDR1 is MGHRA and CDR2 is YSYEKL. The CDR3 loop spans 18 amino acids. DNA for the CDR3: TGCGCCAGCAGCCAGAGACTCCCGGGACAGGGGAGTTCCGGGGAGCTGTTTTTT. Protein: CASSQRLPGQGSSGELFF.

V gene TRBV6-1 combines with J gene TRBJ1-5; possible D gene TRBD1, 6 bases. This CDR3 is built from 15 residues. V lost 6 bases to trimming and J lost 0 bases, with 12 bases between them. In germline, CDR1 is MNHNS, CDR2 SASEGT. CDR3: CASRVQGDSNQPQHF. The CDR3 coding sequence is TGTGCCAGCAGAGTACAGGGAGATAGCAATCAGCCCCAGCATTTT.

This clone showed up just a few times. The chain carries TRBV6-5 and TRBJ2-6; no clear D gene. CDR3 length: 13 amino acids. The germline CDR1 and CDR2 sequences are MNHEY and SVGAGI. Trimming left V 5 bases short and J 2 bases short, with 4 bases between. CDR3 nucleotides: TGTGCCAGCAGTCCCCCTGGGGCCAACGTCCTGACTTTC. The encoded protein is CASSPPGANVLTF.

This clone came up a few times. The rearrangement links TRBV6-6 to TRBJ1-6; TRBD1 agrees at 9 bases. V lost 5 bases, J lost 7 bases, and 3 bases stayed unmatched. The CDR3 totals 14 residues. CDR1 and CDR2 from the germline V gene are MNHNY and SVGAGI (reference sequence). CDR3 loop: CASSGDRVNSPLHF. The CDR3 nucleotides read TGTGCCAGCAGTGGGGACAGGGTGAATTCACCCCTCCACTTT.

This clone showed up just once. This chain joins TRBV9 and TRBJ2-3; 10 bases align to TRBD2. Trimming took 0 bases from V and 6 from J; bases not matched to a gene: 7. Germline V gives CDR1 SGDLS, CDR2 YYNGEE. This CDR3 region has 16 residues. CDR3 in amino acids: CASSVVAGGLGDTQYF. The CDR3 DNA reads TGTGCCAGCAGCGTAGTAGCGGGGGGCCTTGGGGATACGCAGTATTTT.

This CDR3 reads CASRIPVTGGSPLHF. The CDR3 bases are TGTGCCAGCAGAATCCCGGTCACAGGGGGTTCACCCCTCCACTTT. The rearrangement joins TRBV28 to TRBJ1-6; 8 bases map to TRBD1. This CDR3 is built from 15 residues. V dropped 6 bases and J dropped 9; count of bases not matched to a gene: 10. The germline CDR1 and CDR2 sequences are MDHEN and SYDVKM.

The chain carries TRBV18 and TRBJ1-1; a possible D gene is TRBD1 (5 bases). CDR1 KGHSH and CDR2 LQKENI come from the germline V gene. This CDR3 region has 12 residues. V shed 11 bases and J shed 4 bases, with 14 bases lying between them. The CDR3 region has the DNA TGTGCCGCAGAGGGGAGGGGCACTGAAGCTTTCTTT. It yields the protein CAAEGRGTEAFF.

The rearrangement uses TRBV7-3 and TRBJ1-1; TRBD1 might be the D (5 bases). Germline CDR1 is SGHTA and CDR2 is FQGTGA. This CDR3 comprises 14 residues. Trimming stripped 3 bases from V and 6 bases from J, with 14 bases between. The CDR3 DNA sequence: TGTGCCAGCAGCTTGGAAAGGGACGGGTCTGAAGCTTTCTTT. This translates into CASSLERDGSEAFF.

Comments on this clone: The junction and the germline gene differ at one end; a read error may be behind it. The CDR3 DNA reads as TGTGCTAGGGGTTTCCCGGGACAGGGGGAGACCCAGTACTTC. It encodes CARGFPGQGETQYF. The chain links TRBV12-5 to TRBJ2-5, with 10 bases identical to TRBD1. Per germline, CDR1 LGHNT and CDR2 FRNRAP. The CDR3 loop spans 14 amino acids. The whole variable domain, filled in from reference TRBV12-5 and TRBJ2-5, reads DARVTQTPRHKVTEMGQEVTMRCQPILGHNTVFWYRQTMMQGLELLAYFRNRAPLDDSGMPKDRFSAEMPDATLATLKIQPSEPRDSAVYFCARGFPGQGETQYFGPGTRLLVL.

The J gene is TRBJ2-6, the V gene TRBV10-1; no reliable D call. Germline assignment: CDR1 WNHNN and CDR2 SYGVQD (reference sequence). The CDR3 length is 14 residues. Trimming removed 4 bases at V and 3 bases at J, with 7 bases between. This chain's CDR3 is CASSGRNGANVLTF. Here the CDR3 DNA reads TGCGCCAGCAGTGGCAGGAATGGGGCCAACGTCCTGACTTTC.

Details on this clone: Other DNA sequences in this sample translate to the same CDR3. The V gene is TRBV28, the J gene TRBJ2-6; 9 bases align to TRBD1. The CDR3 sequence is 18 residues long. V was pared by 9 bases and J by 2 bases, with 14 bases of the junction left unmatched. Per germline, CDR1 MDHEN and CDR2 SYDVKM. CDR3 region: CASGRLGQGFAGANVLTF. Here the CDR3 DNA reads TGTGCCAGTGGGAGACTCGGACAGGGGTTCGCTGGGGCCAACGTCCTGACTTTC.

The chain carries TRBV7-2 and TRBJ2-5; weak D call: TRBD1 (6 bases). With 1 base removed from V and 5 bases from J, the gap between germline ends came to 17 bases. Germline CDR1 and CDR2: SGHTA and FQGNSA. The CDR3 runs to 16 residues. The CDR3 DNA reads TGTGCCAGCAGCTTAGAGGCGGGCAGGGGCAGCGAGACCCAGTACTTC. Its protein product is CASSLEAGRGSETQYF.

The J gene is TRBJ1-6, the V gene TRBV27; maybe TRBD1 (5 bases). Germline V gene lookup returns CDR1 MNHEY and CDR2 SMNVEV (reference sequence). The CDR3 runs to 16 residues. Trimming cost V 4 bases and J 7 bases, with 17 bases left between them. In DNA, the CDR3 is TGTGCCAGCAGTTCCACCCCCTGGGGCCTGAATTCACCCCTCCACTTT. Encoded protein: CASSSTPWGLNSPLHF.

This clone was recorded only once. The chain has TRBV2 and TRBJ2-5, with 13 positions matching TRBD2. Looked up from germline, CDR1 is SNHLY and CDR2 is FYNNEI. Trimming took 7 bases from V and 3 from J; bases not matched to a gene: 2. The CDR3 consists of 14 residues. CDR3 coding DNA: TGTGCCAGCACAGGACTAGCGGGGGAAGAGACCCAGTACTTC. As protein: CASTGLAGEETQYF.

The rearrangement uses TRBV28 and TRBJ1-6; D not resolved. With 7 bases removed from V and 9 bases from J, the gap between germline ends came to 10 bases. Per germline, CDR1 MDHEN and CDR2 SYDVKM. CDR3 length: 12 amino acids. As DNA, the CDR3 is TGTGCCAGCACCGCCCCTCCTTCACCCCTCCACTTT. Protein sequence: CASTAPPSPLHF.

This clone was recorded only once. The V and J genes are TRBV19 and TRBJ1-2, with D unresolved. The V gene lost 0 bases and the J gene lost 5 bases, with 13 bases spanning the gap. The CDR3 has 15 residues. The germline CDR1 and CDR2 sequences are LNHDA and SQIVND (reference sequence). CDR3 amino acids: CASSIDQWSPYGYTF. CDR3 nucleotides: TGTGCCAGTAGTATAGATCAGTGGAGCCCGTATGGCTACACCTTC.

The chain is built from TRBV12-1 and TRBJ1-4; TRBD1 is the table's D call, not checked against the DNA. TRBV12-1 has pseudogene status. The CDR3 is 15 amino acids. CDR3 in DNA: TGTGCCAGCAGCTCGAAACAGACACCCACTGAAAAACTGTTTTTT. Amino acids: CASSSKQTPTEKLFF.

The CDR3 region is CASSNRDRSTKTYEQYF. The CDR3 DNA reads TGCGCCAGCAGTAACCGGGACAGGTCGACCAAAACCTACGAGCAGTACTTC. The chain is built from TRBV10-1 and TRBJ2-7, with 8 bases fitting TRBD1. The CDR3 runs 17 residues. V shed 5 bases, J shed 2 bases, and the junction held 14 bases outside the gene matches. Germline V CDR1 and CDR2: WNHNN, SYGVQD (reference sequence).

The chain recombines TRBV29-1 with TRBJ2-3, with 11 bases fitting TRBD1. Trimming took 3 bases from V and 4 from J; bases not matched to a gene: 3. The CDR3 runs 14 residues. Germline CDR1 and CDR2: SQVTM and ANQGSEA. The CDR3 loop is CSVDRDRGSDTQYF. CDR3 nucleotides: TGCAGCGTTGACCGGGACAGGGGGTCAGATACGCAGTATTTT.

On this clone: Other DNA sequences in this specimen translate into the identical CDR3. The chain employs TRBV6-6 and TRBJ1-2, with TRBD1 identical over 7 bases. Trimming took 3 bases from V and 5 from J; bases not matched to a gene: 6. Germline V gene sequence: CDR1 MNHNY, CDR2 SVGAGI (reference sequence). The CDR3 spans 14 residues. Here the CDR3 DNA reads TGTGCCAGCAGTTATAATCAGGGGGGTTATGGCTACACCTTC. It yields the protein CASSYNQGGYGYTF.